Listed here are 16 T cell receptor beta chains from one sample, sequenced in a study of blood T cell repertoires in COVID-19 (TCRdb year 2020). The library came from the immunoSEQ multiplex PCR assay. The table was pulled from immuneACCESS by TCRdb, which kept in-frame rearrangements only. Such tables lose some clones; where checked, under half of the loss comes from unresolved V genes, and the rest has no known cause. This sample comprises fewer than 200,000 clones, about four fifths of them detected only once. The ten most abundant clones make up approximately 12% of the sample. The sequenced material came from peripheral blood. These receptors were obtained from a woman of 80 years or more with COVID-19, enrolled during active disease.

The sample holds one count of this clone. The rearrangement links TRBV28 to TRBJ2-7; TRBD1 matches 7 bases. After removal of 5 bases from V and 4 bases from J, the junction contained 8 bases not matched to a gene. In germline, CDR1 is MDHEN, CDR2 SYDVKM. This CDR3 has 14 amino acids. CDR3 protein: CASSHTGDGYEQYF. The CDR3 DNA sequence: TGTGCCAGCAGTCACACAGGGGACGGGTACGAGCAGTACTTC. The entire variable domain, with the rest obtained from reference TRBV28 and TRBJ2-7, is as follows: DVKVTQSSRYLVKRTGEKVFLECVQDMDHENMFWYRQDPGLGLRLIYFSYDVKMKEKGDIPEGYSVSREKKERFSLILESASTNQTSMYLCASSHTGDGYEQYFGPGTRLTVT.

The chain employs TRBV28 and TRBJ1-2; 11 nucleotides line up with TRBD1. V shed 7 bases and J 8 bases; nucleotides not matched to a gene: 6. Germline CDR1 reads MDHEN; CDR2 reads SYDVKM. The CDR3 sequence is 13 residues long. Here the CDR3 reads CASTGQGARGYTF. The DNA for the CDR3 is TGTGCCAGCACAGGACAGGGGGCTAGGGGCTACACCTTC.

V usage is TRBV7-9 and J usage is TRBJ1-1; TRBD1 matches 9 bases. Germline V CDR1 and CDR2: SEHNR, FQNEAQ (reference sequence). V trimming: 2 bases; J trimming: 1 base; junction bases outside the gene matches: 2. CDR3 size: 15 residues. The CDR3 DNA follows: TGTGCCAGCAGCTTACCGGGACAGGGGAACACTGAAGCTTTCTTT. Translating it yields CASSLPGQGNTEAFF.

Turning to this clone: One end of the junction fails to match germline, which may point to a read error. This chain links TRBV11-2 with TRBJ2-7; TRBD2 matches at 7 bases. CDR1 and CDR2 from the germline V gene are SGHAT and FQNNGV. There are 15 residues in the CDR3. CDR3 region: CASSLEREASHEQYF. The CDR3 coding sequence is TGTGCCAGCAGCTTAGAACGGGAGGCCTCCCACGAGCAGTACTTC.

The chain employs TRBV21-1 and TRBJ2-2; TRBD1, the table's D call, lacks a check against the DNA. TRBV21-1 is designated a pseudogene. The CDR3 runs 15 residues. The CDR3 is CASSKDIMNTGELFF. The CDR3 DNA sequence: TGTGCCAGCAGCAAGGACATCATGAACACCGGGGAGCTGTTTTTT.

This clone was seen once. The chain uses TRBV4-3 and TRBJ2-1, with D tentatively TRBD2 (5 bases). CDR3 size: 13 residues. Germline loops: CDR1 LGHNA, CDR2 YSLEER. The V end lost 3 bases, the J end lost 10 bases, and 13 bases lay between the germline ends. The CDR3 sequence is CASSHRGGEEQFF. For the CDR3, the DNA is TGCGCCAGCAGCCATAGAGGAGGTGAGGAGCAGTTCTTC.

This clone has a single count. The V and J genes are TRBV18 and TRBJ2-7; perhaps TRBD2 as D (5 bases). The CDR3 loop spans 15 amino acids. Trimming took 6 bases from V and 2 from J, leaving 17 bases between them. CDR1 is KGHSH, CDR2 LQKENI, per germline. Here the CDR3 DNA reads TGTGCCAGCTCCCGCACGGGGTGGGCCGCCTACGAGCAGTACTTC. It specifies CASSRTGWAAYEQYF.

The chain is built from TRBV12-5 and TRBJ2-1, with 15 bases identical to TRBD2. Germline CDR1 is LGHNT and CDR2 is FRNRAP. Trimming cost V 6 bases and J 7 bases; bases outside gene matches: 25. There are 22 residues in the CDR3. The CDR3 DNA follows: TGTGCTAGTGGCCGGACTAGCGGGAGGGCCAATCTTCTACGTACTCAGGTTAATGAGCAGTTCTTC. Translation: CASGRTSGRANLLRTQVNEQFF. Using reference TRBV12-5 and TRBJ2-1 for the parts outside the CDR3, the full variable domain is DARVTQTPRHKVTEMGQEVTMRCQPILGHNTVFWYRQTMMQGLELLAYFRNRAPLDDSGMPKDRFSAEMPDATLATLKIQPSEPRDSAVYFCASGRTSGRANLLRTQVNEQFFGPGTRLTVL.

The genes are TRBV19 and TRBJ1-1; D may be TRBD1 (6 bases). The CDR3 loop spans 12 amino acids. With 4 bases removed from V and 5 bases from J, the gap between germline ends came to 8 bases. Germline V lookup: CDR1 LNHDA, CDR2 SQIVND (reference sequence). CDR3 in amino acids: CASSKTGTEAFF. The CDR3 DNA is TGTGCCAGTAGTAAAACAGGGACTGAAGCTTTCTTT.

This chain connects TRBV9 to TRBJ1-2; 9 bases agree with TRBD1. The V segment lost 4 bases and the J segment 4 bases; nucleotides outside the gene matches: 8. The CDR3 is 15 residues long. CDR1 is SGDLS and CDR2 is YYNGEE in the germline V gene. The chain's CDR3 is CASSPKGQGLYGYTF. The CDR3 nucleotides read TGTGCCAGCAGCCCTAAAGGACAGGGGCTCTATGGCTACACCTTC. Variable domain in full (rest from reference TRBV9 and TRBJ1-2): DSGVTQTPKHLITATGQRVTLRCSPRSGDLSVYWYQQSLDQGLQFLIQYYNGEERAKGNILERFSAQQFPDLHSELNLSSLELGDSALYFCASSPKGQGLYGYTFGSGTRLTVV.

V is TRBV6-2 or TRBV6-3 and J is TRBJ2-7, with 11 bases identical to TRBD1. The V gene end was trimmed by 2 bases and the J gene end by 5 bases; junction bases not matched to a gene: 8. From germline, CDR1 is MNHEY and CDR2 SVGEGT. This CDR3 is built from 16 residues. The CDR3 coding sequence is TGTGCCAGCAGTTACCGTCCAGGGACAGGGGGGAACGAGCAGTACTTC. Encoded protein: CASSYRPGTGGNEQYF.

CDR3 nucleotides: TGTGCCAGCAGCCGCAGCGGGGGGGCCTGGGAGACCCAGTACTTC. This codes for CASSRSGGAWETQYF. This rearrangement joins TRBV7-3 to TRBJ2-5, with 10 bases lining up with TRBD2. With V trimmed by 5 bases and J by 5 bases, 8 bases remained unmatched. Per germline, CDR1 SGHTA and CDR2 FQGTGA. The CDR3 spans 15 residues.

This rearrangement joins TRBV29-1 to TRBJ2-7; 8 nucleotides agree with TRBD1. The ends lost 7 bases at V and 1 base at J; junction bases unmatched: 6. This CDR3 has 13 amino acids. Germline V gene data show CDR1 as SQVTM and CDR2 as ANQGSEA. The CDR3: CSARTGSSYEQYF. The CDR3 coding sequence is TGCAGCGCCCGGACAGGGTCTTCCTACGAGCAGTACTTC.

The V gene is TRBV9, the J gene TRBJ2-1; D gene ambiguous. Trimming removed 0 bases from V and 5 bases from J, with 3 bases in between. The length of the CDR3 is 12 residues. In germline, CDR1 is SGDLS, CDR2 YYNGEE. DNA for the CDR3: TGTGCCAGCAGCGTAGGTAACAATGAGCAGTTCTTC. Encoded protein: CASSVGNNEQFF.

V usage is TRBV29-1 and J usage is TRBJ2-5, with D hard to call. Germline V gene data show CDR1 as SQVTM and CDR2 as ANQGSEA. V was clipped by 7 bases and J by 5 bases, with 17 bases between them. The CDR3 has 13 residues. The CDR3 DNA is TGCAGCGCAACTCACGATGGTCGTGAGACCCAGTACTTC. It is translated as CSATHDGRETQYF.

This clone was detected once. The rearrangement joins TRBV24-1 to TRBJ2-4, with TRBD2 matching over 7 bases. Looked up from germline, CDR1 is KGHDR and CDR2 is SFDVKD. V trimming: 4 bases; J trimming: 5 bases; junction bases outside the gene matches: 13. The length of the CDR3 is 17 residues. CDR3 in amino acids: CATSDIPGRGRENIQYF. The DNA of the CDR3 is TGTGCCACCAGTGACATTCCGGGGAGGGGACGCGAAAACATTCAGTACTTC.